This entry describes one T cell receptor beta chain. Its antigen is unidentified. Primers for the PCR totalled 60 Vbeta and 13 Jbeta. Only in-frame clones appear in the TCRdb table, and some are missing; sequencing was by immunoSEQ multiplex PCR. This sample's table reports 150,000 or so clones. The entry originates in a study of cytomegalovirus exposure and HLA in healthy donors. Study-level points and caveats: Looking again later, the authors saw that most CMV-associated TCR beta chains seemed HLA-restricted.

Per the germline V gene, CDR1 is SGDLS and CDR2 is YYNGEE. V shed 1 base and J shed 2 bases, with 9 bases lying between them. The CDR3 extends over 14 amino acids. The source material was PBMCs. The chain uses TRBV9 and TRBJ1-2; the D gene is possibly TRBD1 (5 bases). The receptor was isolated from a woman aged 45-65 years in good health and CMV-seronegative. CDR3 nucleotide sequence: TGTGCCAGCAGCGTAATTCGACAGAACTATGGCTACACCTTC. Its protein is CASSVIRQNYGYTF.